The 9 T cell receptor beta chains reported below all come from one sample, sequenced in a study of circulating and synovial CD4+ cells in juvenile arthritis. TCRdb's table, derived via immunoSEQ multiplex PCR, lists solely in-frame clones and lacks some. Among some 33,000 clones listed, roughly 94% were seen once. The sample consisted of CD4+ T cells from blood. The receptors originated from a human donor with juvenile idiopathic arthritis.

This chain connects TRBV2 to TRBJ2-2; D gene uncertain. V was trimmed by 4 bases and J by 8 bases, leaving 8 bases between them. CDR3 size: 12 residues. Looked up from germline, CDR1 is SNHLY and CDR2 is FYNNEI. CDR3 DNA sequence: TGTGCCAGCAGTGGCGGTTGGGGGGAGCTGTTTTTT. Amino acid sequence: CASSGGWGELFF.

The V and J genes are TRBV5-4 and TRBJ1-4; tentatively, D is TRBD1 (6 bases). Trimming stripped 4 bases from V and 6 bases from J, with 16 bases between. Germline CDR1 and CDR2: SGHNT and YYREEE (reference sequence). This CDR3 contains 15 residues. CDR3 nucleotide sequence: TGTGCCAGCAGCCCGGCGGGGGGCTCGGATGAAAAACTGTTTTTT. Translated, it gives CASSPAGGSDEKLFF.

The chain has TRBV5-1 and TRBJ1-2; D unresolved. The CDR3 contains 15 residues. V dropped 2 bases and J dropped 1 base, with 12 bases sitting between them. Germline V gives CDR1 SGHRS, CDR2 YFSETQ. In nucleotides, the CDR3 is TGCGCCAGCAGCTTTATCCCGGGGAATAACTATGGCTACACCTTC. Protein: CASSFIPGNNYGYTF.

This rearrangement joins TRBV7-6 to TRBJ2-7, with 7 bases identical to TRBD2. The CDR3 is 13 residues long. Losses at the gene ends were 8 bases for V and 4 bases for J; bases not matched to a gene: 8. Germline-derived CDR1 and CDR2 are SGHVS and FNYEAQ. Here the CDR3 reads CASGREGGYEQYF. The CDR3 DNA is TGTGCCAGCGGGAGGGAGGGAGGGTACGAGCAGTACTTC.

This clone was recorded only once. V is TRBV5-1 and J is TRBJ2-1; D perhaps matches TRBD1 (5 bases). Germline V CDR1 and CDR2: SGHRS, YFSETQ. The CDR3 is made up of 15 amino acids. V lost 0 bases to trimming and J lost 5 bases, with 12 bases between them. The CDR3 sequence is CASSLAQAPNNEQFF. Written as DNA, the CDR3 is TGCGCCAGCAGCTTGGCACAGGCACCTAACAATGAGCAGTTCTTC.

V usage is TRBV9 and J usage is TRBJ1-1; 11 bases are shared with TRBD1. Germline values: CDR1 SGDLS, CDR2 YYNGEE. J lost 3 bases, V lost 4 bases, and 5 bases had no gene match. The CDR3 has 15 amino acids. CDR3 residues: CASSPGQGADTEAFF. The CDR3 region has the DNA TGTGCCAGCAGCCCCGGACAGGGGGCGGACACTGAAGCTTTCTTT.

V usage is TRBV6-5 and J usage is TRBJ1-1; TRBD1 is a possible D gene (6 bases). This CDR3 comprises 14 residues. In germline, CDR1 is MNHEY, CDR2 SVGAGI. Between the trimmed V and J ends, which lost 2 bases and 10 bases, there was a span of 17 bases. In DNA, the CDR3 is TGTGCCAGCAGTTACAAGAACAGGGCTTTTGTAGCTTTCTTT. It codes for CASSYKNRAFVAFF.

The J gene is TRBJ2-2, the V gene TRBV4-1; D remains ambiguous. Trimming shortened V by 1 base and J by 4 bases, and 13 bases separated the two germline ends. The CDR3 has 16 residues. Germline V gene sequence: CDR1 MGHRA, CDR2 YSYEKL. In DNA, the CDR3 is TGCGCCAGCAGCCAAGGCTCCGGGTATAGCACCGGGGAGCTGTTTTTT. The encoded protein is CASSQGSGYSTGELFF.

The J gene is TRBJ1-1, the V gene TRBV6-5, with 9 bases fitting TRBD1. Germline trimming cut 7 bases from V and 1 base from J; bases unmatched to any gene: 1. Germline V CDR1 and CDR2: MNHEY, SVGAGI. CDR3 length: 13 amino acids. CDR3 in DNA: TGTGCCAGCAAGGACAGGGGGAACACTGAAGCTTTCTTT. Its protein product is CASKDRGNTEAFF.